This T cell receptor beta chain came from a study of beta chain features in type 1 diabetes (dated by TCRdb to the late 2010s). In terms of the full investigation: Mean age, gender distribution, total cell number and subset yield were not different between patients and healthy donors. A total of some 110 million sorted cells were examined across all samples, and the number of cells per subset was strongly correlated with RNA yield. The study compared the TCRB repertoires of sorted circulating CD4+ T cell subsets in recently diagnosed type 1 diabetes patients with those in matched healthy donors. Regulatory and stem cell-like memory subsets were obtained from only 8 patients and about eight healthy donors, while naive and central memory subsets were obtained from all 28 donors. Here is what the overall study found, with its caveats: In all four CD4+ subsets, TCRB CDR3 length was moderately but significantly shorter in type 1 diabetes patients. HLA sub-analyses involved small numbers of individuals, so any influence of HLA type on TCRB rearrangement remained unresolved. PCR might favor shorter templates, but patient and control samples were amplified and corrected together, so any skew would affect both groups equally. Fewer insertions and more nucleotide deletions at VDJ recombination sites were observed in patients with type 1 diabetes, implying thymic rearrangement abnormalities. Because cDNA rather than genomic DNA was sequenced, highly expressing activated cells could have been over-represented, although no difference in activation and CD3 levels was found between groups. Naive, central memory and regulatory TCRB repertoires appeared to be more alike among patients than among healthy donors.

V lost 2 bases and J lost 4 bases; the stretch between them is 14 bases long. CDR1 and CDR2 were assigned from the germline V gene as LGHNT and FRNRAP. The CDR3 sequence holds 15 residues, the cysteine and phenylalanine included. Only the CDR3 portion is preserved as DNA: 45 bases, with reading frame beginning at the first base. The High Capacity cDNA Reverse Transcription Kit was used to reverse transcribe all of the isolated RNA, meaning that expressed TCRB transcripts were what got sequenced. Deep immunoSEQ sequencing was applied to naive, central memory and regulatory T cell samples, giving an average of roughly 3.5 million total reads per sample. Sorted cells were lysed in RLT buffer, and RNA was extracted using DNase-treated RNeasy Micro or Mini kits according to cell number. To prevent cross-contamination, each cell subset was processed individually, whereas patient and healthy donor samples were processed jointly. The immunoSEQ multiplex PCR was used to amplify TCRB sequences from cDNA, generating 87-bp fragments that spanned the CDR3 region. Sequencing of the amplicons was performed on the Illumina HiSeq platform. Processing in the source paper ran as follows. Synthetic template baselines were used to correct PCR bias computationally, reads within Hamming distance 2 were collapsed together, and singletons that could not be merged were discarded. Reads were aligned against IMGT so that V, D and J genes, CDR3 length and insertions or deletions at six rearrangement sites could be assigned. Clonotype counts were normalized to sorted cell number within each subset before computing true diversity and Gini coefficients with the tcR R package. Repertoire sharing was quantified using the overlap coefficient calculated on TCRB nucleotide sequences. As a proxy for the pre-selection repertoire, out-of-frame TCRB sequences from naive cells were analyzed. The table was pulled from immuneACCESS by TCRdb, which kept in-frame rearrangements only. Such tables lose some clones; where checked, under half of the loss comes from unresolved V genes, and the rest has no known cause. The V and J calls and clone size come from that table; D and trimming were worked out from the DNA. The sample table shows around 710,000 clones, and 12% are seen once. Around 0.12% of the sample goes to the ten largest clones.

This clone was observed a few times. Its binding antigen is unknown. Base qualities are not recorded, but no much larger clone differs from it by a single base. Each donor gave one peripheral blood draw, averaging roughly 100 mL, which was collected into heparinised tubes. Naive, central memory, regulatory and stem cell-like memory CD4+ T cells were sorted on a BD FACSAria II using a panel including CD45RO, CCR7, CD25, CD127, CD95 and CD27. Every sorted population had a purity above 95%. PBMCs were isolated immediately by Lymphoprep density gradient centrifugation and stained directly without culture. So that batch effects would be minimized, each experiment stained and sorted samples in pairs, pairing one healthy donor with one patient.

The sequence derives from a man in his thirties or forties with type 1 diabetes. The sequence joins TRBV12-5 to TRBJ1-1, with the D gene too uncertain to name. The specimen sequenced was naive CD4+ T cells from blood. The label giving this sample's cell subset or site can be read as: true naive CD4+ T cells. Read as DNA, the sequence is TGTGCTAGTGGTTTGTCCTCCCGGCGAGGCACTGAAGCTTTCTTT. It translates to CASGLSSRRGTEAFF.